This T cell receptor beta chain was found in a study of T cell repertoires in cytomegalovirus infection (dated by TCRdb to the late 2010s). Regarding the study in general: Peptide stimulations targeted recently identified HLA-C-restricted CMV epitopes, whose presentation resists viral immunomodulation, together with well-studied HLA-B-restricted epitopes. Donor HLA type was relevant to the analysis, as public TCR beta signatures indicated carriage of CMV infection together with the matching HLA type. The study at large found these results: The ex vivo response was dominated by HLA-C-restricted CMV-specific TCR beta clonotypes, and the single most frequent clonotype in two of eight donors was supplied by these HLA-C-restricted clonotypes. Cumulative frequency of public TCR beta family members discriminated carriers of CMV infection plus the relevant HLA type in this cohort and an independent 352-donor cohort.

Including the terminal cysteine and phenylalanine, the CDR3 comprises 14 residues. The entry retains the CDR3 DNA only, 42 bases that are in frame from base 1. Sequences MNHEY (CDR1) and SMNVEV (CDR2) are obtained from the germline V gene (reference sequence). V loses 8 bases, J loses 5 bases, and the germline ends lie 15 bases apart. The intended sense of this specimen's treatment or condition label: in vitro stimulation with specific CMV peptide epitopes to enrich CMV-specific T cells. Sequenced using an Illumina HiSeq 1500. In TCRdb, the public reads were trimmed at Q25 with fastp and aligned with MiXCR, with productive beta chains retained. Rows with a matching CDR3 protein are joined into one entry that keeps the most common DNA and genes. For this sample there are about 110,000 distinct CDR3 sequences; roughly 30% appear just once. The ten largest clonotypes hold around 80% of the sample. This clonotype was picked up a small number of times. Its antigen remains unidentified. Base-call qualities are not available, and no considerably larger clone is one nucleotide away.

The TCR was taken from a human donor in good health (CMV status not recorded). Some clones in this sample may be carry-over from other donors' samples. The sequencing here drew on CD8+ T cells from cultured PBMCs, taken from culture after CMV antigen stimulation. This chain joins TRBV27 to TRBJ1-4; TRBD1 is a possible D gene, resting on 5 matching bases. The CDR3 here reads CASRARDLNEKLFF. DNA sequence: TGTGCCAGCCGTGCCAGGGACTTAAATGAAAAACTGTTTTTT.